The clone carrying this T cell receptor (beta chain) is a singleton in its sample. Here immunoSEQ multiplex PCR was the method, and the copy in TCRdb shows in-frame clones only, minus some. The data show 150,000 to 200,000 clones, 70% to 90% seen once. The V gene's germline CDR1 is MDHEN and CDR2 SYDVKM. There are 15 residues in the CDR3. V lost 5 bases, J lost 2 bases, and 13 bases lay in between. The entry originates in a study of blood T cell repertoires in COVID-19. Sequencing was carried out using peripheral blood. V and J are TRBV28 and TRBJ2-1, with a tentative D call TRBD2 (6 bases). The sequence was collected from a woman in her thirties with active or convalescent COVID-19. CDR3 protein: CASSPSGGTYNEQFF. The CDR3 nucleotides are TGTGCCAGCAGTCCGAGTGGGGGGACCTACAATGAGCAGTTCTTC. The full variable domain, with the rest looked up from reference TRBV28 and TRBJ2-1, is DVKVTQSSRYLVKRTGEKVFLECVQDMDHENMFWYRQDPGLGLRLIYFSYDVKMKEKGDIPEGYSVSREKKERFSLILESASTNQTSMYLCASSPSGGTYNEQFFGPGTRLTVL.